Listed below are T cell receptor beta chains from one sample, sequenced in a study of blood T cell repertoires in COVID-19. The repertoire was sequenced with immunoSEQ multiplex PCR; TCRdb's copy has only in-frame clones and lacks some. The sample lists 100,000 to 120,000 clones, around four fifths seen once, with 15% to 20% in the top ten. What was sequenced was peripheral blood. The source of these receptors is a woman aged 70-85 years with acute or convalescent COVID-19. The CDR3 runs from the conserved cysteine through the conserved F or W. The order of the fields is J gene, V gene, clone size, D gene, CDR3 protein, CDR3 DNA. D genes are given only for firm matches. Size is omitted from some rows. Given values are once, few, many or a class for expanded clones.

j_gene: TRBJ2-3
v_gene: TRBV6-5
abundance: once
d_gene: NA
CDR3aa: CASARPPATDTQYF
CDR3nt: TGTGCCAGCGCGCGGCCCCCAGCCACAGATACGCAGTATTTT

j_gene: TRBJ2-7
v_gene: TRBV28
abundance: once
d_gene: NA
CDR3aa: CASSRAYEQYF
CDR3nt: TGTGCCAGCAGTCGAGCCTACGAGCAGTACTTC

j_gene: TRBJ1-1
v_gene: TRBV19
abundance: NA
d_gene: TRBD1
CDR3aa: CASSMTGASEAFF
CDR3nt: TGTGCCAGTAGTATGACAGGGGCCAGTGAAGCTTTCTTT

j_gene: TRBJ2-7
v_gene: TRBV28
abundance: NA
d_gene: TRBD1
CDR3aa: CASSSSAGTGIHEQYF
CDR3nt: TGTGCCAGCAGTTCATCCGCCGGGACAGGGATCCACGAGCAGTACTTC

j_gene: TRBJ1-6
v_gene: TRBV6-6
abundance: NA
d_gene: TRBD1
CDR3aa: CASSFRDSNSPLHF
CDR3nt: TGTGCCAGCAGTTTCCGGGACAGTAATTCACCCCTCCACTTT

j_gene: TRBJ1-1
v_gene: TRBV24-1
abundance: NA
d_gene: NA
CDR3aa: CATSGPDRLWEAFF
CDR3nt: TGTGCCACCAGCGGGCCAGACAGGCTGTGGGAAGCTTTCTTT

j_gene: TRBJ1-1
v_gene: TRBV10-3
abundance: NA
d_gene: NA
CDR3aa: CAISEPRGGTEAFF
CDR3nt: TGTGCCATCAGTGAGCCCCGGGGAGGCACTGAAGCTTTCTTT

j_gene: TRBJ1-2
v_gene: TRBV9
abundance: NA
d_gene: NA
CDR3aa: CASSVGGSLYGYTF
CDR3nt: TGTGCCAGCAGCGTAGGGGGCAGCCTCTATGGCTACACCTTC

j_gene: TRBJ2-1
v_gene: TRBV19
abundance: NA
d_gene: TRBD1
CDR3aa: CAVGTVRTINEQFF
CDR3nt: TGTGCCGTCGGGACAGTCCGCACTATCAATGAGCAGTTCTTC

j_gene: TRBJ2-3
v_gene: TRBV7-2
abundance: few
d_gene: NA
CDR3aa: CASSLGRGSDTQYF
CDR3nt: TGTGCCAGCAGCTTGGGACGGGGGTCAGATACGCAGTATTTT

j_gene: TRBJ2-1
v_gene: TRBV4-3
abundance: NA
d_gene: TRBD2
CDR3aa: CASSQGGGGTYNEQFF
CDR3nt: TGCGCCAGCAGCCAAGGCGGCGGGGGGACATACAATGAGCAGTTCTTC

j_gene: TRBJ2-7
v_gene: TRBV6-5
abundance: NA
d_gene: NA
CDR3aa: CASKGSGQGLYEQYF
CDR3nt: TGTGCCAGCAAAGGTTCCGGGCAGGGGTTATACGAGCAGTACTTC

j_gene: TRBJ2-1
v_gene: TRBV11-2
abundance: NA
d_gene: NA
CDR3aa: CASSLVGSETYNEQFF
CDR3nt: TGTGCCAGCAGCTTAGTTGGTAGCGAGACCTACAATGAGCAGTTCTTC

j_gene: TRBJ1-2
v_gene: TRBV5-5
abundance: NA
d_gene: NA
CDR3aa: CASSPRFGDNYGYTF
CDR3nt: TGTGCCAGCAGCCCCCGGTTTGGAGATAACTATGGCTACACCTTC

j_gene: TRBJ1-2
v_gene: TRBV30
abundance: NA
d_gene: TRBD1
CDR3aa: CAWSAGRGQSYGYTF
CDR3nt: TGTGCCTGGAGTGCAGGCAGGGGGCAGAGCTATGGCTACACCTTC

j_gene: TRBJ1-2
v_gene: TRBV11-2
abundance: NA
d_gene: NA
CDR3aa: CASSAGVGYTF
CDR3nt: TGTGCCAGCAGCGCAGGGGTCGGCTACACCTTC

j_gene: TRBJ1-5
v_gene: TRBV6-6
abundance: few
d_gene: NA
CDR3aa: CASREPTGGNQPQHF
CDR3nt: TGTGCCAGCAGAGAACCGACAGGAGGAAATCAGCCCCAGCATTTT

j_gene: TRBJ1-5
v_gene: TRBV19
abundance: NA
d_gene: NA
CDR3aa: CASSIGPQGSNQPQHF
CDR3nt: TGTGCCAGTAGTATCGGCCCTCAGGGGAGCAATCAGCCCCAGCATTTT

j_gene: TRBJ1-3
v_gene: TRBV3-1/TRBV3-2
abundance: few
d_gene: NA
CDR3aa: CASSGGTGNTIYF
CDR3nt: TGTGCCAGCAGTGGAGGGACCGGAAACACCATATATTTT

j_gene: TRBJ2-3
v_gene: TRBV29-1
abundance: NA
d_gene: NA
CDR3aa: CSATNRASGTDTQYF
CDR3nt: TGCAGCGCGACGAACAGGGCTTCTGGCACAGATACGCAGTATTTT

j_gene: TRBJ1-2
v_gene: TRBV7-8
abundance: NA
d_gene: TRBD1
CDR3aa: CASSRRHGTENYGYTF
CDR3nt: TGTGCCAGCAGCCGACGACACGGGACAGAGAACTATGGCTACACCTTC

j_gene: TRBJ1-2
v_gene: TRBV7-2
abundance: NA
d_gene: TRBD1
CDR3aa: CASSFRQGHGYTF
CDR3nt: TGTGCCAGCAGCTTCCGACAGGGGCATGGCTACACCTTC

j_gene: TRBJ2-7
v_gene: TRBV4-1
abundance: NA
d_gene: TRBD1
CDR3aa: CASSQAGPGGQPYEQYF
CDR3nt: TGCGCCAGCAGCCAAGCTGGACCAGGGGGACAACCGTACGAGCAGTACTTC

j_gene: TRBJ1-5
v_gene: TRBV15
abundance: NA
d_gene: NA
CDR3aa: CATSRVAGSNQPQHF
CDR3nt: TGTGCCACCAGCAGAGTGGCAGGTAGCAATCAGCCCCAGCATTTT

j_gene: TRBJ1-2
v_gene: TRBV29-1
abundance: NA
d_gene: TRBD1
CDR3aa: CSVGGRGNYGYTF
CDR3nt: TGCAGCGTTGGCGGCAGGGGGAACTATGGCTACACCTTC

j_gene: TRBJ1-1
v_gene: TRBV15
abundance: NA
d_gene: NA
CDR3aa: CATSRDQNTEAFF
CDR3nt: TGTGCCACCAGCAGAGATCAGAACACTGAAGCTTTCTTT

j_gene: TRBJ1-6
v_gene: TRBV4-1
abundance: NA
d_gene: NA
CDR3aa: CASSQGARNRANNSPLHF
CDR3nt: TGCGCCAGCAGCCAAGGGGCCCGTAACAGGGCTAATAATTCACCCCTCCACTTT

j_gene: TRBJ1-6
v_gene: TRBV10-2
abundance: NA
d_gene: TRBD1
CDR3aa: CASSGDRDSPLHF
CDR3nt: TGCGCCAGCAGCGGGGACAGGGATTCACCCCTCCACTTT

j_gene: TRBJ2-7
v_gene: TRBV5-1
abundance: NA
d_gene: NA
CDR3aa: CASSLPPAYEQYF
CDR3nt: TGCGCCAGCAGCTTGCCCCCTGCCTACGAGCAGTACTTC

j_gene: TRBJ1-2
v_gene: TRBV25-1
abundance: NA
d_gene: NA
CDR3aa: CASSESGYGYTF
CDR3nt: TGTGCCAGCAGTGAATCCGGTTATGGCTACACCTTC

j_gene: TRBJ2-2
v_gene: TRBV7-9
abundance: NA
d_gene: TRBD1
CDR3aa: CASSLKGAPNTGELFF
CDR3nt: TGTGCCAGCAGCTTAAAGGGGGCACCAAACACCGGGGAGCTGTTTTTT

j_gene: TRBJ2-7
v_gene: TRBV10-3
abundance: NA
d_gene: TRBD2
CDR3aa: CAISESMAGGPNEQYF
CDR3nt: TGTGCCATCAGTGAGTCGATGGCGGGGGGGCCGAACGAGCAGTACTTC

j_gene: TRBJ1-4
v_gene: TRBV5-1
abundance: NA
d_gene: TRBD1
CDR3aa: CASSLRTGEKLFF
CDR3nt: TGCGCCAGCAGCTTACGGACAGGAGAAAAACTGTTTTTT

j_gene: TRBJ1-1
v_gene: TRBV7-8
abundance: NA
d_gene: NA
CDR3aa: CASSLRGGTEAFF
CDR3nt: TGTGCCAGCAGCTTACGTGGGGGGACTGAAGCTTTCTTT

j_gene: TRBJ2-7
v_gene: TRBV2
abundance: once
d_gene: TRBD1
CDR3aa: CASSRDRAGEQYF
CDR3nt: TGTGCCAGCAGTCGGGACAGGGCGGGGGAGCAGTACTTC

j_gene: TRBJ1-5
v_gene: TRBV4-1
abundance: NA
d_gene: NA
CDR3aa: CASSQEPSAVKQPQHF
CDR3nt: TGCGCCAGCAGCCAAGAACCATCGGCGGTTAAACAGCCCCAGCATTTT

j_gene: TRBJ1-1
v_gene: TRBV7-9
abundance: NA
d_gene: NA
CDR3aa: CASSQQGLNTEAFF
CDR3nt: TGTGCCAGCAGCCAACAGGGACTGAACACTGAAGCTTTCTTT

j_gene: TRBJ1-5
v_gene: TRBV15
abundance: few
d_gene: TRBD1
CDR3aa: CATSRDRTGMGQPQHF
CDR3nt: TGTGCCACCAGCAGAGACAGGACAGGGATGGGTCAGCCCCAGCATTTT

j_gene: TRBJ2-5
v_gene: TRBV13
abundance: NA
d_gene: NA
CDR3aa: CASSLVRGAGETQYF
CDR3nt: TGTGCCAGCAGCTTAGTACGGGGGGCCGGCGAGACCCAGTACTTC